A single sample is the source of the 14 T cell receptor beta chains below, sequenced in a study of cytomegalovirus exposure and HLA in healthy donors. 60 Vbeta and 13 Jbeta primers were used in PCR. This table comes from immunoSEQ multiplex PCR, and its TCRdb copy is limited to in-frame clones, with some not included. Altogether more than 100,000 clones are present, approximately 65% being singletons, with the ten largest covering 1.5%. The sequencing input was PBMCs. These receptors were taken from a man younger than 35 in good health and CMV-seronegative.

The CDR3 DNA follows: TGTGCCAGCAACTCCGGGACAGGGGTCGGGGGTGGGTTTGGAGAGCCCCAGCATTTT. Protein sequence: CASNSGTGVGGGFGEPQHF. V gene TRBV9 combines with J gene TRBJ1-5; 10 bases fit TRBD1. There are 19 residues in the CDR3. Germline V gene sequence: CDR1 SGDLS, CDR2 YYNGEE. The J segment lost 8 bases and the V segment lost 6 bases, leaving 23 bases of the junction unmatched. The variable domain in full, completed from reference TRBV9 and TRBJ1-5, reads DSGVTQTPKHLITATGQRVTLRCSPRSGDLSVYWYQQSLDQGLQFLIQYYNGEERAKGNILERFSAQQFPDLHSELNLSSLELGDSALYFCASNSGTGVGGGFGEPQHFGDGTRLSIL.

The rearrangement joins TRBV2 to TRBJ2-7, with D possibly TRBD1 on 6 matching bases. Trimming took off 6 bases at V and 5 bases at J, with 14 bases between the two ends. This CDR3 contains 13 residues. CDR1 and CDR2 (germline): SNHLY, FYNNEI. The CDR3 sequence: CASRRDNVNEQYF. CDR3 bases: TGTGCCAGCAGAAGGGACAATGTCAACGAGCAGTACTTC.

The rearrangement uses TRBV20-1 and TRBJ2-7; D is undetermined. Germline CDR1 reads DFQATT; CDR2 reads SNEGSKA (reference sequence). The CDR3 runs to 11 residues. Between the trimmed V and J ends, which lost 3 bases and 3 bases, there was a span of 6 bases. The CDR3 here is CSARRLYEQYF. DNA of the CDR3: TGCAGTGCTAGGCGGCTCTACGAGCAGTACTTC.

The rearrangement joins TRBV5-6 to TRBJ2-1; D may be TRBD2 (6 bases). From germline, CDR1 is SGHDT and CDR2 YYEEEE. Trimming took 4 bases from V and 0 from J, leaving 8 bases between them. This CDR3 is 14 amino acids long. CDR3 protein: CASSLARSYNEQFF. The CDR3 bases are TGTGCCAGCAGCCTAGCGCGCTCCTACAATGAGCAGTTCTTC.

This rearrangement joins TRBV27 to TRBJ2-7; 11 nucleotides align to TRBD2. CDR1 is MNHEY, CDR2 SMNVEV, per germline (reference sequence). V was clipped by 5 bases and J by 6 bases; unmatched bases: 12. This CDR3 comprises 16 residues. CDR3 DNA: TGTGCCAGCAGTAACAAACTAGCGGGAGCGTTAAGCGAGCAGTACTTC. This encodes CASSNKLAGALSEQYF.

The genes are TRBV27 and TRBJ1-2; D uncertain. Germline V lookup: CDR1 MNHEY, CDR2 SMNVEV (reference sequence). This CDR3 spans 13 amino acids. V lost 3 bases and J 2 bases, leaving 7 bases between the germline ends. The CDR3 is CASSLYLNYGYTF. The CDR3 nucleotides are TGTGCCAGCAGTTTGTACCTAAACTATGGCTACACCTTC.

The gene calls are TRBV6-4 and TRBJ2-3; TRBD2 matches 9 bases. J gave up 1 base and V 3 bases, and 2 bases lay outside the gene matches. Germline V gives CDR1 MRHNA, CDR2 SNTAGT. The CDR3 is 15 amino acids. CDR3 loop: CASSEVAGGTDTQYF. DNA for the CDR3: TGTGCCAGCAGTGAAGTAGCGGGGGGCACAGATACGCAGTATTTT.

This clone appeared once. The rearrangement uses TRBV7-7 and TRBJ1-3, with TRBD1 matching over 7 bases. Germline lookup yields CDR1 SSHAT and CDR2 FNYEAQ (reference sequence). CDR3 length equals 13 residues. In DNA, the CDR3 is TGTGCGCCAGGGGGGACTCCTGGAAACACCATATATTTT. Residues: CAPGGTPGNTIYF.

The chain links TRBV6-1 to TRBJ2-7, with D unresolved. This CDR3 has 13 amino acids. The ends were cut back, 8 bases at V and 3 bases at J, with 14 bases in the middle. Germline V CDR1 and CDR2: MNHNS, SASEGT. The CDR3 reads CASCSGFFYEQYF. The CDR3 nucleotides read TGTGCCAGCTGTTCAGGTTTTTTCTACGAGCAGTACTTC.

The rearrangement joins TRBV27 to TRBJ2-5; possibly TRBD2 for D (5 bases). The CDR3 has 14 amino acids. The germline V and J ends were trimmed by 5 bases and 5 bases, with 15 bases remaining between them. The V gene's germline CDR1 is MNHEY and CDR2 SMNVEV (reference sequence). This CDR3 is CASSPRVSEETQYF. The CDR3 nucleotides read TGTGCCAGCAGTCCGAGGGTATCGGAGGAGACCCAGTACTTC.

The V and J genes are TRBV6-1 and TRBJ2-3; 13 nucleotides align to TRBD2. The CDR3 runs 17 residues. The germline CDR1 and CDR2 sequences are MNHNS and SASEGT. The ends lost 3 bases at V and 1 base at J; junction bases unmatched: 4. The DNA for the CDR3 is TGTGCCAGCAGTGACAATGGACTAGCGGGGGGCACAGATACGCAGTATTTT. Translating it yields CASSDNGLAGGTDTQYF.

The V gene is TRBV30, the J gene TRBJ2-7; TRBD2 agrees at 7 bases. This CDR3 has 14 amino acids. After removal of 2 bases from V and 2 bases from J, the junction contained 6 bases not matched to a gene. The V gene's germline CDR1 is GTSNPN and CDR2 SVGIG (reference sequence). Here the CDR3 DNA reads TGTGCCTGGAGTCGGGACTACCCTACCTACGAGCAGTACTTC. This encodes CAWSRDYPTYEQYF.

There are a few counts of this clone. The V gene is TRBV28, the J gene TRBJ1-2; the D is unclear. This CDR3 region has 14 residues. The V gene's germline CDR1 is MDHEN and CDR2 SYDVKM. The V gene lost 10 bases and the J gene lost 0 bases, with 15 bases spanning the gap. The CDR3 is CATLRELANYGYTF. CDR3 nucleotide sequence: TGTGCCACCCTCCGTGAGTTAGCTAACTATGGCTACACCTTC.

V usage is TRBV7-8 and J usage is TRBJ2-2; 7 bases map to TRBD1. CDR3 length: 20 residues. Trimming took 5 bases from V and 1 from J; bases not matched to a gene: 19. CDR1 is SGHVS and CDR2 is FQNEAQ in the germline V gene. The CDR3 region is CASSPRTGLSRGLNTGELFF. The CDR3 DNA follows: TGTGCCAGCAGCCCCAGGACAGGTTTATCTCGCGGTCTGAACACCGGGGAGCTGTTTTTT.